The present TCR beta chain was sequenced within a study of immune heterogeneity within non-small cell lung tumors. Study-level findings and limits: With an R of 0.3 to 0.4, local T-cell clonality correlated moderately but significantly with local tumor mutational burden. The study found high-frequency T-cell receptor beta clonotypes largely distinct between individual patients. Identical dominant CDR3 beta clonotypes showed recurrence across tumor sites within a patient, and site-unique high-frequency clones were also present.

Germline V CDR1 and CDR2: SGHAT, FQNNGV. Trimming shortened V by 1 base and J by 3 bases, and 4 bases separated the two germline ends. CDR3 size: 12 residues. Regarding this clonotype: Antigen specificity is unknown. This may be a read error, as it is one base from a much larger clone.

TCR beta CDR3 amplification used multiplex PCR with 32 V and 13 J primers. TCRdb reprocessed the multiplex PCR reads via MiXCR and lists one record per CDR3 protein. In the table there are about 21,000 distinct CDR3 sequences, about 29% of which are singletons. Bulk tumor genomic DNA, 450 to 600 ng per sample, was the template. Every primary tumor yielded several biopsies, spaced far apart, that were taken during surgery. Curative surgical treatment was performed in patients who had newly diagnosed, untreated non-small cell lung cancer. The donors had newly diagnosed non-small cell lung cancer and underwent surgery intended to cure it.

The chain employs TRBV11-2 and TRBJ2-7, with D unresolved. Sequencing was carried out using lung tumor tissue. This receptor was taken from a man between 35 and 55 years old with non-small cell lung cancer. CDR3 bases: TGTGCCAGCAGCTTAGTGTTCTACGAGCAGTACTTC. Protein product: CASSLVFYEQYF.